The clone carrying this T cell receptor (beta chain) appeared a single time. The antigen remains undetermined. The PCR made use of 60 Vbeta and 13 Jbeta primers. TCRdb keeps only in-frame clones here, not all; method: immunoSEQ multiplex PCR. The sample carries some 65,000 clones, 71% recorded once. CDR3 length: 16 amino acids. Germline V CDR1 and CDR2: SGHAT, FQNNGV. Between the trimmed V and J ends, which lost 1 base and 0 bases, there was a span of 10 bases. The data derive from a study of cytomegalovirus exposure and HLA in healthy donors. Findings of the study overall: In a later analysis, DRB1 alleles had the most associated TCRs; HLA-C alleles the fewest.

This TCR was sampled from a man in his fifties in good health and CMV-seropositive. The specimen was PBMCs. V and J are TRBV11-2 and TRBJ2-1; D might be TRBD2 (5 bases). The CDR3 loop reads CASSLAAGGSYNEQFF. In nucleotides, the CDR3 is TGTGCCAGCAGCTTAGCGGCCGGAGGCTCCTACAATGAGCAGTTCTTC. Full variable domain (missing parts from reference TRBV11-2 and TRBJ2-1): EAGVAQSPRYKIIEKRQSVAFWCNPISGHATLYWYQQILGQGPKLLIQFQNNGVVDDSQLPKDRFSAERLKGVDSTLKIQPAKLEDSAVYLCASSLAAGGSYNEQFFGPGTRLTVL.